This entry lists 30 T cell receptor beta chains sequenced from one sample in a study of shared clonotypes between healthy human individuals. Using immunoSEQ multiplex PCR, the repertoire was profiled, and TCRdb retains in-frame clones only, with some absent. The sample records about 2.1 million clones, 93% being singletons. CD45RO-negative CD8 cells positively selected for CCR7 made up the naive population, which excluded terminally differentiated effector memory CD45RA+ cells. Sequencing used naive CD8+ T cells from PBMCs. These receptor sequences come from a man between 18 and 29 years old in good health. Some clones in this sample may be carry-over from other donors' samples.

V and J are TRBV15 and TRBJ1-1, with a possible D match to TRBD1 (6 bases). V was shortened by 5 bases and J by 5 bases, with 24 bases between the two germline ends. The CDR3 spans 17 residues. The germline gives CDR1 LNHNV, CDR2 YYDKDF (reference sequence). The CDR3 protein is CATSPTGAGVGRTEAFF. As DNA, the CDR3 is TGTGCCACCAGCCCCACTGGGGCAGGGGTAGGGCGGACTGAAGCTTTCTTT.

The J gene is TRBJ1-4, the V gene TRBV11-2, with TRBD1 matching over 8 bases. The CDR3 totals 14 residues. Germline CDR1 is SGHAT and CDR2 is FQNNGV. V lost 4 bases and J lost 8; bases outside the gene matches: 6. Here the CDR3 DNA reads TGTGCCAGCAGCTCCACAGGGGGATGGGAAAAACTGTTTTTT. Residues: CASSSTGGWEKLFF.

CDR3 protein: CASSQSAPSGTGPGNEQFF. CDR3 coding DNA: TGCGCCAGCAGTCAATCGGCCCCCTCCGGGACAGGGCCCGGCAATGAGCAGTTCTTC. The chain combines TRBV23-1 with TRBJ2-1; 9 nucleotides match TRBD1. TRBV23-1 is reported as an ORF; its role is uncertain. The V gene end was trimmed by 0 bases and the J gene end by 6 bases; junction bases not matched to a gene: 15. CDR3 length: 19 residues.

The rearrangement uses TRBV29-1 and TRBJ2-5, with TRBD1 as a possible D gene (5 bases). The CDR3 runs 13 residues. Trimming shortened V by 1 base and J by 5 bases, and 11 bases separated the two germline ends. In germline, CDR1 is SQVTM, CDR2 ANQGSEA. CDR3: CSVEAPAGETQYF. The DNA for the CDR3 is TGCAGCGTTGAAGCTCCAGCAGGGGAGACCCAGTACTTC. Based on the CDR3 plus reference TRBV29-1 and TRBJ2-5, the full variable domain is SAVISQKPSRDICQRGTSLTIQCQVDSQVTMMFWYRQQPGQSLTLIATANQGSEATYESGFVIDKFPISRPNLTFSTLTVSNMSPEDSSIYLCSVEAPAGETQYFGPGTRLLVL.

V usage is TRBV7-8 and J usage is TRBJ2-7; tentative D call: TRBD1 (5 bases). The CDR3 contains 13 residues. Deletions cut 1 base from V and 6 bases from J, with 10 bases between. Per germline, CDR1 SGHVS and CDR2 FQNEAQ. CDR3 in amino acids: CASSLGGEGEQYF. CDR3 nucleotides: TGTGCCAGCAGCTTAGGGGGCGAAGGCGAGCAGTACTTC.

The rearrangement links TRBV11-2 to TRBJ2-1; D ambiguous. The CDR3 totals 15 residues. CDR1 SGHAT and CDR2 FQNNGV come from the germline V gene. With 4 bases removed from V and 0 bases from J, the gap between germline ends came to 10 bases. The CDR3 spells CASSYQIPSYNEQFF. In DNA, the CDR3 is TGTGCCAGCAGCTACCAGATTCCCTCCTACAATGAGCAGTTCTTC. The full variable domain, with the rest looked up from reference TRBV11-2 and TRBJ2-1, is EAGVAQSPRYKIIEKRQSVAFWCNPISGHATLYWYQQILGQGPKLLIQFQNNGVVDDSQLPKDRFSAERLKGVDSTLKIQPAKLEDSAVYLCASSYQIPSYNEQFFGPGTRLTVL.

The chain uses TRBV10-2 and TRBJ2-1; unclear D gene. CDR3 size: 11 residues. Germline V gives CDR1 WSHSY, CDR2 SAAADI. Trimming removed 7 bases from V and 8 bases from J, with 9 bases in between. The CDR3 loop is CASISTHEQFF. CDR3 DNA: TGCGCCAGCATATCGACCCATGAGCAGTTCTTC.

The V gene is TRBV5-1, the J gene TRBJ1-2, with 8 bases lining up with TRBD1. Trimming took 0 bases from V and 7 from J; bases not matched to a gene: 17. CDR3 size: 18 residues. In germline, CDR1 is SGHRS, CDR2 YFSETQ. The CDR3 sequence: CASSLGFVSGGRFSGYTF. Written as DNA, the CDR3 is TGCGCCAGCAGCTTGGGCTTCGTATCAGGGGGCCGATTCTCTGGCTACACCTTC.

This chain's CDR3 is CASSWTGGVNQPQHF. CDR3 coding DNA: TGTGCCAGCAGTTGGACAGGGGGCGTCAATCAGCCCCAGCATTTT. The chain uses TRBV28 and TRBJ1-5; 11 bases match TRBD1. Trimming removed 4 bases from V and 3 bases from J; junction bases left unmatched: 2. The V gene's germline CDR1 is MDHEN and CDR2 SYDVKM. The CDR3 consists of 15 residues.

The chain joins TRBV28 to TRBJ2-1; perhaps D is TRBD1 or TRBD2 (5 bases each). The CDR3 spans 13 residues. Deletions cut 5 bases from V and 12 bases from J, with 17 bases between. Germline V gene data show CDR1 as MDHEN and CDR2 as SYDVKM. The CDR3 protein is CASSPSIRGGQFF. CDR3 sequence (DNA): TGTGCCAGCAGTCCCAGTATCCGGGGCGGGCAGTTCTTC. Supplemented by reference TRBV28 and TRBJ2-1, the full variable domain reads DVKVTQSSRYLVKRTGEKVFLECVQDMDHENMFWYRQDPGLGLRLIYFSYDVKMKEKGDIPEGYSVSREKKERFSLILESASTNQTSMYLCASSPSIRGGQFFGPGTRLTVL.

V usage is TRBV9 and J usage is TRBJ2-1; TRBD2 aligns across 15 bases. The CDR3 contains 20 residues. V trimming: 3 bases; J trimming: 2 bases; junction bases outside the gene matches: 12. Germline V gene data show CDR1 as SGDLS and CDR2 as YYNGEE. CDR3 protein: CASSAAGLAGGSAPYNEQFF. The DNA of the CDR3 is TGTGCCAGCAGCGCGGCAGGACTAGCGGGAGGGTCAGCTCCCTACAATGAGCAGTTCTTC.

This clone was seen once. This rearrangement joins TRBV7-9 to TRBJ2-2; no reliable D call. This CDR3 has 18 amino acids. Deletions cut 1 base from V and 0 bases from J, with 15 bases between. Germline CDR1 reads SEHNR; CDR2 reads FQNEAQ (reference sequence). CDR3: CASSLVVYSTPNTGELFF. The CDR3 DNA reads as TGTGCCAGCAGCTTAGTCGTTTATTCTACTCCGAACACCGGGGAGCTGTTTTTT.

The gene calls are TRBV28 and TRBJ1-4; D is possibly TRBD1 (6 bases). There are 16 residues in the CDR3. Germline lookup yields CDR1 MDHEN and CDR2 SYDVKM. V was shortened by 2 bases and J by 3 bases, with 13 bases between the two germline ends. The CDR3 DNA follows: TGTGCCAGCAGTTTAACAGGGCCGGGGGCTAATGAAAAACTGTTTTTT. Its protein is CASSLTGPGANEKLFF.

V and J are TRBV9 and TRBJ2-3; 8 bases are a match to TRBD2. Germline lookup yields CDR1 SGDLS and CDR2 YYNGEE. The CDR3 extends over 15 amino acids. The trim removed 4 bases at V and 5 bases at J, leaving 9 bases unmatched. The CDR3 coding sequence is TGTGCCAGCAGCCCAATTAGCGGGACGGTAGATACGCAGTATTTT. Translating it yields CASSPISGTVDTQYF.

This clone has just one count. The chain has TRBV29-1 and TRBJ2-1, with 11 bases identical to TRBD2. The CDR3 contains 17 residues. Germline CDR1 SQVTM, CDR2 ANQGSEA. The V gene end was trimmed by 3 bases and the J gene end by 3 bases; junction bases not matched to a gene: 10. The CDR3 DNA reads as TGCAGCGTTGACGTTGGACTAGCGGGCTTCCGCTACAATGAGCAGTTCTTC. Its translation is CSVDVGLAGFRYNEQFF.

This clone was picked up one time. The chain carries TRBV27 and TRBJ2-7; 7 bases line up with TRBD1. Germline V CDR1 and CDR2: MNHEY, SMNVEV (reference sequence). V lost 1 base and J lost 2; bases outside the gene matches: 5. The CDR3 is 15 residues long. DNA of the CDR3: TGTGCCAGCAGTTTATTCGACGACAGGGCCTACGAGCAGTACTTC. Translation: CASSLFDDRAYEQYF.

The CDR3 nucleotides are TGTGCCAGCAGTTTAACCTCTCAGGGAAACTCCTACGAGCAGTACTTC. It translates to CASSLTSQGNSYEQYF. The chain has TRBV28 and TRBJ2-7; D perhaps matches TRBD1 (5 bases). The CDR3 totals 16 residues. V shed 2 bases and J shed 0 bases, with 14 bases lying between them. Germline V lookup: CDR1 MDHEN, CDR2 SYDVKM.

The rearrangement links TRBV9 to TRBJ1-1; 8 bases are shared with TRBD1. Germline-derived CDR1 and CDR2 are SGDLS and YYNGEE. The J segment lost 5 bases and the V segment lost 4 bases, leaving 10 bases of the junction unmatched. CDR3 size: 15 residues. The CDR3 loop is CASSPSGTGGTEAFF. The CDR3, as DNA: TGTGCCAGCAGCCCTTCCGGGACAGGCGGAACTGAAGCTTTCTTT.

This clone was counted a single time. J is TRBJ1-4 and V is TRBV19; D not certain. Trimming left V 7 bases short and J 0 bases short, with 18 bases between. The CDR3 is 17 amino acids. Germline lookup yields CDR1 LNHDA and CDR2 SQIVND (reference sequence). CDR3 region: CASNRAGIPTTNEKLFF. The CDR3 DNA follows: TGTGCCAGTAACAGAGCCGGGATCCCGACAACTAATGAAAAACTGTTTTTT.

In the case of this clone: This sample includes further DNA sequences coding for the same CDR3. This CDR3 is CASRQGASYEQYF. CDR3 sequence (DNA): TGTGCCAGTAGACAGGGGGCCTCCTACGAGCAGTACTTC. The chain employs TRBV6-1 and TRBJ2-7; 10 positions match TRBD1. The ends lost 9 bases at V and 0 bases at J; junction bases unmatched: 2. This CDR3 comprises 13 residues. Germline assignment: CDR1 MNHNS and CDR2 SASEGT.

This chain joins TRBV9 and TRBJ2-3; TRBD1 aligns across 10 bases. CDR1 and CDR2 (germline): SGDLS, YYNGEE. V shed 4 bases and J 1 base; nucleotides not matched to a gene: 6. This CDR3 has 16 residues. The CDR3 reads CASSRTGGKGTDTQYF. CDR3 nucleotide sequence: TGTGCCAGCAGCCGGACAGGGGGAAAGGGCACAGATACGCAGTATTTT.

This clone was seen a single time. The chain joins TRBV7-9 to TRBJ2-3, with D tentatively TRBD2 (5 bases). The CDR3 extends over 15 amino acids. The germline CDR1 and CDR2 sequences are SEHNR and FQNEAQ (reference sequence). Trimming took 1 base from V and 2 from J, leaving 10 bases between them. CDR3 loop: CASSLDQRNTDTQYF. The CDR3 DNA reads as TGTGCCAGCAGCTTAGACCAGCGGAACACAGATACGCAGTATTTT.

The rearrangement uses TRBV28 and TRBJ2-7, with 7 bases matching TRBD1. The CDR3 loop spans 14 amino acids. Germline assignment: CDR1 MDHEN and CDR2 SYDVKM. The V gene end was trimmed by 5 bases and the J gene end by 3 bases; junction bases not matched to a gene: 7. CDR3 sequence reads: CASSEQGIGYEQYF. CDR3 in DNA: TGTGCCAGCAGTGAACAGGGGATCGGCTACGAGCAGTACTTC.

This rearrangement joins TRBV7-9 to TRBJ2-2; D perhaps matches TRBD2 (6 bases). V lost 2 bases and J lost 7, with 14 bases in between. The germline CDR1 and CDR2 sequences are SEHNR and FQNEAQ (reference sequence). The CDR3 contains 15 residues. The CDR3 DNA sequence: TGTGCCAGCAGCTTATGGGGGAGGTCTATCGGGGAGCTGTTTTTT. Translating gives CASSLWGRSIGELFF.

Only one count was recorded for this clone. The chain links TRBV4-3 to TRBJ2-7, with unresolved D. V lost 4 bases and J lost 6, with 13 bases in between. Germline values: CDR1 LGHNA, CDR2 YSLEER. The CDR3 consists of 13 residues. In DNA form, the CDR3 reads TGCGCCAGCAGCCCGAACCGGGTTTCCGAGCAGTACTTC. It specifies CASSPNRVSEQYF.

This sequence joins TRBV5-8 and TRBJ1-5, with 10 bases that match TRBD1. The CDR3 loop spans 15 amino acids. Germline values: CDR1 SGHTS, CDR2 YDEGEE. Germline trimming cut 4 bases from V and 6 bases from J; bases unmatched to any gene: 7. The CDR3 DNA reads as TGTGCCAGCAGCGACCGGACAGGGGGAACTCAGCCCCAGCATTTT. Translating gives CASSDRTGGTQPQHF.

The gene calls are TRBV29-1 and TRBJ2-7, with D tentatively TRBD1 (8 bases). This CDR3 has 14 residues. Germline CDR1 SQVTM, CDR2 ANQGSEA. Trimming pared 6 bases from V and 4 bases from J, leaving 19 bases between. The CDR3 spells CSVGGDRTGYEQYF. The CDR3, as DNA: TGCAGCGTGGGGGGGGACAGGACAGGTTACGAGCAGTACTTC.

This rearrangement joins TRBV6-6 to TRBJ2-7; D ambiguous. The CDR3 consists of 12 residues. Germline V gene sequence: CDR1 MNHNY, CDR2 SVGAGI (reference sequence). The germline V and J ends were trimmed by 8 bases and 3 bases, with 11 bases remaining between them. CDR3 amino acids: CASGQVSYEQYF. CDR3 sequence (DNA): TGTGCCAGCGGGCAGGTGAGCTACGAGCAGTACTTC.

The J gene is TRBJ2-1, the V gene TRBV5-1; 9 bases are a match to TRBD1. CDR1 is SGHRS and CDR2 is YFSETQ in the germline V gene. The CDR3 has 17 residues. The ends lost 5 bases at V and 0 bases at J; junction bases unmatched: 9. CDR3 DNA sequence: TGCGCCAGCAGACCAACAGGGGGCGATTACTCCTACAATGAGCAGTTCTTC. This encodes CASRPTGGDYSYNEQFF.

This sequence joins TRBV7-3 and TRBJ2-5, with D possibly TRBD2 on 6 matching bases. The V end lost 6 bases, the J end lost 5 bases, and 13 bases lay between the germline ends. In germline, CDR1 is SGHTA, CDR2 FQGTGA. The CDR3 runs 13 residues. The CDR3 loop reads CASRRKEGETQYF. The CDR3 bases are TGTGCCAGCAGACGAAAGGAGGGTGAGACCCAGTACTTC.